The rows below give T cell receptor beta chains drawn from one sample of a study of T-cell memory formation after mild COVID-19. One entry per CDR3 protein, called by TCRdb with MiXCR from the 5' RACE reads. The sample lists about 400,000 distinct CDR3 sequences; around a sixth were seen once. The sample taken for sequencing was PBMCs or a T cell subset sorted from them (not recorded which). All receptors derive from a man younger than 30 who had mild COVID-19 (a few samples of this study predate the infection). Cell type and time point are not known. Each CDR3 is given with its conserved first and last residue. The order of the fields is J gene, V gene, CDR3 protein.

j_call: TRBJ2-1; v_call: TRBV20-1; cdr3_aa: CSAPSRGGLSEQFF
j_call: TRBJ2-5; v_call: TRBV5-4; cdr3_aa: CAMGGTRETQYF
j_call: TRBJ2-5; v_call: TRBV10-3; cdr3_aa: CAISEGTGMVQYF
j_call: TRBJ1-1; v_call: TRBV4-2; cdr3_aa: CASSQGHPEAFF
j_call: TRBJ1-2; v_call: TRBV6-2/TRBV6-3; cdr3_aa: CASKITGTDYGYTF
j_call: TRBJ2-6; v_call: TRBV20-1; cdr3_aa: CSARSGSSGANVLTF
j_call: TRBJ1-2; v_call: TRBV12-3/TRBV12-4; cdr3_aa: CASSLDNNYGYTF
j_call: TRBJ2-2; v_call: TRBV4-1; cdr3_aa: CASSQDRAATNTGELFF
j_call: TRBJ2-3; v_call: TRBV25-1; cdr3_aa: CASPSAPIDTQYF
j_call: TRBJ2-1; v_call: TRBV7-3; cdr3_aa: CASSLLAGGPFYEQFF
j_call: TRBJ1-5; v_call: TRBV24-1; cdr3_aa: CATMGEGGGQPQHF
j_call: TRBJ1-2; v_call: TRBV6-2/TRBV6-3; cdr3_aa: CASRKRGGPITGPGPYGYTF
j_call: TRBJ2-5; v_call: TRBV18; cdr3_aa: CASSPGQDLETQYF
j_call: TRBJ1-3; v_call: TRBV9; cdr3_aa: CASSIGQGLSGNTIYF
j_call: TRBJ2-5; v_call: TRBV7-2; cdr3_aa: CASSLAGPGTQYF
j_call: TRBJ1-3; v_call: TRBV4-3; cdr3_aa: CASRGDSGNTIYF
j_call: TRBJ2-2; v_call: TRBV7-2; cdr3_aa: CASSLTSTAGELFF
j_call: TRBJ2-4; v_call: TRBV15; cdr3_aa: CATSRDRGVAKNIQYF